This TCR beta chain was obtained from a study of blood T cell repertoires in COVID-19. At the level of the study: Italy, Spain and the United States were the sources of the convalescent and acute COVID-19 samples.

CDR3 length: 15 residues. Germline CDR1 and CDR2: SNHLY and FYNNEI. The germline V and J ends were trimmed by 4 bases and 3 bases, with 15 bases remaining between them. Clones were read by immunoSEQ multiplex PCR, and TCRdb kept only the in-frame ones, dropping some. Altogether over 85,000 clones are present, 70% to 90% being singletons, with the ten largest covering 4% to 5.5%. Sequencing was performed on peripheral blood. The chain combines TRBV2 with TRBJ1-1, with a weak D call TRBD1 (5 bases). The clonotype originates from a man between 65 and 85 years old with acute or convalescent COVID-19. The CDR3 DNA reads as TGTGCCAGCAGTGCTCACCGGGGGACGCACACTGAAGCTTTCTTT. Protein product: CASSAHRGTHTEAFF.